Listed below are T cell receptor beta chains from one sample, sequenced in a study of shared clonotypes between healthy human individuals. Profiling relied on immunoSEQ multiplex PCR, and the TCRdb table lists in-frame clones only, not all of them. The repertoire holds roughly 2.5 million clones, with 90% to 95% as singletons. The sample consisted of naive CD4+ T cells sorted from blood. Every receptor here comes from a man aged 18 to 30 in good health. The CDR3 runs from the conserved cysteine through the conserved F or W. The order of the fields is clone size, J gene, V gene, D gene, CDR3 protein, CDR3 DNA. The D gene is left open where the match is weak. Expanded clones are given a class, and other clones once, few, many or no size at all.

abundance: .; j_gene: TRBJ2-2; v_gene: TRBV29-1; d_gene: .; CDR3aa: CTAGGNTGELFF; CDR3nt: TGCACCGCCGGGGGGAACACCGGGGAGCTGTTTTTT
abundance: .; j_gene: TRBJ2-5; v_gene: TRBV5-4; d_gene: TRBD2; CDR3aa: CASSLGLAGGQETQYF; CDR3nt: TGTGCCAGCAGCTTGGGACTAGCGGGGGGTCAAGAGACCCAGTACTTC
abundance: once; j_gene: TRBJ2-2; v_gene: TRBV7-2; d_gene: .; CDR3aa: CASSLGERRTGELFF; CDR3nt: TGTGCCAGCAGCTTAGGGGAAAGAAGGACCGGGGAGCTGTTTTTT
abundance: .; j_gene: TRBJ2-7; v_gene: TRBV10-3; d_gene: TRBD2; CDR3aa: CAMGLAGYEQYF; CDR3nt: TGTGCCATGGGACTAGCGGGCTACGAGCAGTACTTC
abundance: .; j_gene: TRBJ1-1; v_gene: TRBV5-1; d_gene: TRBD1; CDR3aa: CASSLSGNRGQNTEAFF; CDR3nt: TGCGCCAGCAGCTTGTCGGGAAACAGGGGTCAGAACACTGAAGCTTTCTTT
abundance: .; j_gene: TRBJ1-4; v_gene: TRBV19; d_gene: TRBD1; CDR3aa: CASRGQGASNEKLFF; CDR3nt: TGTGCCAGCCGTGGACAGGGGGCCTCTAATGAAAAACTGTTTTTT
abundance: .; j_gene: TRBJ2-1; v_gene: TRBV7-2; d_gene: TRBD2; CDR3aa: CASRISGVSYNEQFF; CDR3nt: TGTGCCAGCAGAATCAGCGGGGTCTCCTACAATGAGCAGTTCTTC
abundance: .; j_gene: TRBJ2-6; v_gene: TRBV7-9; d_gene: .; CDR3aa: CASSPPSGANVLTF; CDR3nt: TGTGCCAGCAGCCCCCCCTCTGGGGCCAACGTCCTGACTTTC
abundance: once; j_gene: TRBJ1-1; v_gene: TRBV5-5; d_gene: TRBD1; CDR3aa: CASSLAGTVNTEAFF; CDR3nt: TGTGCCAGCAGCTTGGCCGGGACAGTAAACACTGAAGCTTTCTTT
abundance: few; j_gene: TRBJ1-6; v_gene: TRBV30; d_gene: TRBD1; CDR3aa: CAWSVRTGAIVSPLHF; CDR3nt: TGTGCCTGGAGTGTAAGGACAGGGGCTATCGTTTCACCCCTCCACTTT
abundance: few; j_gene: TRBJ1-2; v_gene: TRBV28; d_gene: .; CDR3aa: CASCSSVSGYTF; CDR3nt: TGTGCCAGCTGCTCCTCTGTCTCCGGCTACACCTTC
abundance: .; j_gene: TRBJ2-7; v_gene: TRBV6-4; d_gene: .; CDR3aa: CASSEPTSGCEQYF; CDR3nt: TGTGCCAGCAGTGAGCCCACCTCCGGTTGCGAGCAGTACTTC
abundance: .; j_gene: TRBJ2-1; v_gene: TRBV6-1; d_gene: .; CDR3aa: CASSDGGNNEQFF; CDR3nt: TGTGCCAGCAGTGATGGGGGGAACAATGAGCAGTTCTTC
abundance: .; j_gene: TRBJ2-5; v_gene: TRBV19; d_gene: TRBD2; CDR3aa: CASSLIGGLAGGIETQYF; CDR3nt: TGTGCCAGTAGTCTAATCGGAGGACTAGCGGGAGGAATTGAGACCCAGTACTTC
abundance: .; j_gene: TRBJ1-5; v_gene: TRBV4-1; d_gene: .; CDR3aa: CASSLSGASNQPQHF; CDR3nt: TGCGCCAGCAGCCTTTCAGGGGCTAGCAATCAGCCCCAGCATTTT
abundance: .; j_gene: TRBJ2-2; v_gene: TRBV4-1; d_gene: .; CDR3aa: CASSREQGANTGELFF; CDR3nt: TGCGCCAGCAGCCGAGAACAGGGTGCGAACACCGGGGAGCTGTTTTTT
abundance: .; j_gene: TRBJ1-5; v_gene: TRBV6-6; d_gene: .; CDR3aa: CASRQDRNSNQPQHF; CDR3nt: TGTGCCAGCAGACAGGACAGAAATAGCAATCAGCCCCAGCATTTT
abundance: .; j_gene: TRBJ1-1; v_gene: TRBV19; d_gene: .; CDR3aa: CASSIMGGTEAFF; CDR3nt: TGTGCCAGTAGTATTATGGGGGGCACTGAAGCTTTCTTT
abundance: few; j_gene: TRBJ1-6; v_gene: TRBV5-5; d_gene: TRBD1; CDR3aa: CASSSQGADNSPLHF; CDR3nt: TGTGCCAGCAGCTCTCAGGGGGCCGATAATTCACCCCTCCACTTT
abundance: .; j_gene: TRBJ1-1; v_gene: TRBV7-6; d_gene: .; CDR3aa: CASSLKYGSSAEAFF; CDR3nt: TGTGCCAGCAGCTTAAAATACGGCAGTTCGGCTGAAGCTTTCTTT
abundance: .; j_gene: TRBJ1-2; v_gene: TRBV5-1; d_gene: TRBD1; CDR3aa: CASKPGTGGGNYGYTF; CDR3nt: TGCGCCAGCAAACCCGGGACAGGGGGCGGTAACTATGGCTACACCTTC
abundance: once; j_gene: TRBJ2-7; v_gene: TRBV30; d_gene: .; CDR3aa: CAWSAGRFPYEQYF; CDR3nt: TGTGCCTGGAGTGCTGGACGTTTCCCCTACGAGCAGTACTTC
abundance: .; j_gene: TRBJ1-3; v_gene: TRBV19; d_gene: .; CDR3aa: CASTFDGTGGFNTIYF; CDR3nt: TGTGCCAGTACCTTTGACGGGACTGGGGGGTTTAACACCATATATTTT
abundance: .; j_gene: TRBJ1-1; v_gene: TRBV27; d_gene: .; CDR3aa: CASSLFPGASTEAFF; CDR3nt: TGTGCCAGCAGTTTATTTCCGGGGGCTAGCACTGAAGCTTTCTTT
abundance: few; j_gene: TRBJ1-3; v_gene: TRBV18; d_gene: .; CDR3aa: CASSPPQGAFGGNTIYF; CDR3nt: TGTGCCAGCTCACCACCACAGGGTGCTTTTGGAGGAAACACCATATATTTT
abundance: once; j_gene: TRBJ2-3; v_gene: TRBV7-8; d_gene: TRBD2; CDR3aa: CASSFLAGGPGDTQYF; CDR3nt: TGTGCCAGCAGCTTCTTAGCGGGAGGGCCCGGGGATACGCAGTATTTT
abundance: .; j_gene: TRBJ2-3; v_gene: TRBV5-1; d_gene: TRBD2; CDR3aa: CASSLEVAGRDTQYF; CDR3nt: TGCGCCAGCAGCTTGGAGGTAGCGGGAAGAGATACGCAGTATTTT
abundance: .; j_gene: TRBJ1-5; v_gene: TRBV7-9; d_gene: .; CDR3aa: CASSIGNRKHF; CDR3nt: TGTGCCAGCAGCATTGGGAACAGGAAGCATTTT
abundance: .; j_gene: TRBJ2-7; v_gene: TRBV5-4; d_gene: TRBD1; CDR3aa: CASSPDRGDEQYF; CDR3nt: TGTGCCAGCAGCCCGGACAGGGGGGACGAGCAGTACTTC
abundance: .; j_gene: TRBJ1-2; v_gene: TRBV5-4; d_gene: .; CDR3aa: CASRRERGAYTF; CDR3nt: TGTGCCAGCAGACGGGAGAGAGGGGCCTACACCTTC
abundance: .; j_gene: TRBJ1-1; v_gene: TRBV5-4; d_gene: TRBD1; CDR3aa: CASSLGQGLMNTEAFF; CDR3nt: TGTGCCAGCAGCTTGGGACAGGGACTGATGAACACTGAAGCTTTCTTT
abundance: .; j_gene: TRBJ1-2; v_gene: TRBV28; d_gene: TRBD1; CDR3aa: CASSRSPGQVYGYTF; CDR3nt: TGTGCCAGCAGCCGGTCTCCGGGACAGGTCTATGGCTACACCTTC
abundance: .; j_gene: TRBJ2-5; v_gene: TRBV4-1; d_gene: TRBD2; CDR3aa: CASSQPGLGETQYF; CDR3nt: TGCGCCAGCAGCCAACCGGGACTAGGGGAGACCCAGTACTTC